The clone carrying this TCR beta chain is a singleton in its sample. V dropped 6 bases and J dropped 7 bases, with 9 bases sitting between them. The CDR3 length is 12 residues. The data originate from a study of blood T cell repertoires in COVID-19. Study at large: Samples came from the United States, Italy and Spain, spanning acute and convalescent COVID-19. PBMCs, B-cell-depleted T cells, or T cells provided the cDNA or gDNA that made up the material.

Seattle researchers signed up patients amid active infection and tracked them longitudinally. In the source study's methods: Amplifying reference gene primers gave estimates of nucleated cell counts. The protocol was immunoSEQ multiplex PCR, while the TCRdb copy is restricted to in-frame clones and leaves out a portion. The DNA was the basis for D and trimming; V, J and clone size are from that table. The sample carries approximately 25,000 clones, approximately 75% recorded once. The gene calls are TRBV12-3 or TRBV12-4 and TRBJ1-4; D is undetermined. Sample: peripheral blood. The clonotype was recovered from a woman in her 70s with COVID-19, enrolled during active disease. The CDR3 nucleotides read TGTGCCAGCAGCTTTAGCTTTGAAAAACTGTTTTTT. This codes for CASSFSFEKLFF.